A selection of T cell receptor beta chains follows, all from one sample in a study of T cell responses to AZD1222 COVID-19 vaccine. Only in-frame clones appear in the TCRdb table, and some are missing; sequencing was by immunoSEQ multiplex PCR. In the table there are 100,000 to 150,000 clones, less than 95% of which are singletons. The sequences come from peripheral blood, collected on day 0 of AZD1222 vaccination. These receptors came from an adult in good health. Each CDR3 is given with its conserved first and last residue. The order of the fields is clone size, D gene, V gene, J gene, CDR3 protein, CDR3 DNA. A D gene is named only where the DNA matches it firmly. Clone size is not always given. Where it is, it says once, few, many or a class for expanded clones.

abundance: NA
d_gene: NA
v_gene: TRBV7-7
j_gene: TRBJ1-5
CDR3aa: CASSFLQIVEGNQPQHF
CDR3nt: TGTGCTAGCAGCTTTTTACAGATTGTAGAGGGCAATCAGCCCCAGCATTTT

abundance: NA
d_gene: NA
v_gene: TRBV5-4
j_gene: TRBJ2-3
CDR3aa: CASSFDPPGPATF
CDR3nt: TGTGCCAGCAGCTTCGACCCTCCCGGCCCTGCGACTTTT

abundance: NA
d_gene: NA
v_gene: TRBV19
j_gene: TRBJ1-2
CDR3aa: CASSIRDPGYGYTF
CDR3nt: TGTGCCAGTAGTATAAGGGATCCTGGCTATGGCTACACCTTC

abundance: NA
d_gene: NA
v_gene: TRBV6-5
j_gene: TRBJ2-7
CDR3aa: CASSYSRGTYEQYF
CDR3nt: TGTGCCAGCAGTTACTCGCGGGGCACCTACGAGCAGTACTTC

abundance: NA
d_gene: NA
v_gene: TRBV19
j_gene: TRBJ2-2
CDR3aa: CASSWTAFGTGELFF
CDR3nt: TGTGCCAGTAGCTGGACAGCTTTCGGCACCGGGGAGCTGTTTTTT

abundance: NA
d_gene: TRBD1
v_gene: TRBV15
j_gene: TRBJ1-5
CDR3aa: CATSITRGGSYSNQPQHF
CDR3nt: TGTGCCACCAGCATAACAAGAGGGGGCAGCTATAGCAATCAGCCCCAGCATTTT

abundance: NA
d_gene: NA
v_gene: TRBV9
j_gene: TRBJ2-3
CDR3aa: CASSPFTGSTDTQYF
CDR3nt: TGTGCCAGCAGCCCTTTTACAGGGAGCACAGATACGCAGTATTTT

abundance: NA
d_gene: NA
v_gene: TRBV5-5
j_gene: TRBJ2-5
CDR3aa: CASSLSQGRETQYF
CDR3nt: TGTGCCAGCAGCTTATCCCAGGGGAGGGAGACCCAGTACTTC

abundance: NA
d_gene: TRBD1
v_gene: TRBV29-1
j_gene: TRBJ1-4
CDR3aa: CSVEDEGQFSGEKLFF
CDR3nt: TGCAGCGTTGAAGACGAGGGACAGTTCAGCGGTGAAAAACTGTTTTTT

abundance: few
d_gene: NA
v_gene: TRBV7-8
j_gene: TRBJ1-2
CDR3aa: CASSGRTVNYGYTF
CDR3nt: TGTGCCAGCAGTGGGAGGACAGTTAACTATGGCTACACCTTC

abundance: NA
d_gene: NA
v_gene: TRBV28
j_gene: TRBJ1-5
CDR3aa: CASSSLVTGISDQPQHF
CDR3nt: TGTGCCAGCAGTTCCCTAGTCACAGGGATATCTGATCAGCCCCAGCATTTT

abundance: NA
d_gene: NA
v_gene: TRBV27
j_gene: TRBJ2-3
CDR3aa: CASSLLGEVDTDTQYF
CDR3nt: TGTGCCAGCAGTTTACTAGGGGAGGTTGACACAGATACGCAGTATTTT

abundance: NA
d_gene: NA
v_gene: TRBV11-2
j_gene: TRBJ1-4
CDR3aa: CASSLAGGAFEKLFF
CDR3nt: TGTGCCAGCAGCTTAGCTGGGGGCGCTTTTGAAAAACTGTTTTTT

abundance: NA
d_gene: NA
v_gene: TRBV28
j_gene: TRBJ1-1
CDR3aa: CASSLWGQGNDFF
CDR3nt: NA

abundance: NA
d_gene: NA
v_gene: TRBV7-2
j_gene: TRBJ1-2
CDR3aa: CASRLVQGATTF
CDR3nt: TGTGCCAGCAGATTAGTTCAGGGTGCTACCACCTTC

abundance: once
d_gene: NA
v_gene: TRBV20-1
j_gene: TRBJ2-7
CDR3aa: CSAPRVREQYF
CDR3nt: TGCAGTGCCCCTAGAGTCCGCGAGCAGTACTTC

abundance: NA
d_gene: NA
v_gene: TRBV24-1
j_gene: TRBJ1-6
CDR3aa: CATSDGTERPLHF
CDR3nt: TGTGCCACCAGTGACGGGACTGAGAGACCCCTCCACTTT

abundance: NA
d_gene: NA
v_gene: TRBV4-1
j_gene: TRBJ2-2
CDR3aa: CASSQGERTYTGELFF
CDR3nt: TGCGCCAGCAGCCAAGGCGAGCGGACCTACACCGGGGAGCTGTTTTTT

abundance: NA
d_gene: TRBD2
v_gene: TRBV7-9
j_gene: TRBJ2-1
CDR3aa: CASSLAELYNEQFF
CDR3nt: TGTGCCAGTTCCCTAGCGGAACTCTACAATGAGCAGTTCTTC

abundance: NA
d_gene: TRBD1
v_gene: TRBV28
j_gene: TRBJ2-7
CDR3aa: CATGGIYEQYF
CDR3nt: TGTGCCACAGGGGGTATCTACGAGCAGTACTTC

abundance: NA
d_gene: TRBD1
v_gene: TRBV7-2
j_gene: TRBJ2-2
CDR3aa: CASSLVFRGTGAVTGELFF
CDR3nt: TGTGCCAGCAGCTTAGTTTTCCGCGGGACAGGGGCGGTCACCGGGGAGCTGTTTTTT

abundance: NA
d_gene: TRBD2
v_gene: TRBV28
j_gene: TRBJ2-1
CDR3aa: CASRGPGLAGGPRDEQFF
CDR3nt: TGTGCCAGCAGGGGGCCGGGACTAGCGGGAGGGCCCCGGGATGAGCAGTTCTTC

abundance: few
d_gene: TRBD2
v_gene: TRBV12-3/TRBV12-4
j_gene: TRBJ2-1
CDR3aa: CASTLAGNEQFF
CDR3nt: TGTGCCAGCACACTAGCGGGCAATGAGCAGTTCTTC

abundance: NA
d_gene: TRBD1
v_gene: TRBV5-1
j_gene: TRBJ2-2
CDR3aa: CASSKIPGQGNTGELFF
CDR3nt: TGCGCCAGCAGCAAGATACCGGGACAGGGAAACACCGGGGAGCTGTTTTTT

abundance: NA
d_gene: TRBD1
v_gene: TRBV5-8
j_gene: TRBJ2-7
CDR3aa: CASSRGTDYYEQYF
CDR3nt: TGTGCCAGCAGCCGAGGGACAGATTACTACGAGCAGTACTTC

abundance: NA
d_gene: TRBD1
v_gene: TRBV2
j_gene: TRBJ2-1
CDR3aa: CASSAPPPRGSYNEQFF
CDR3nt: TGTGCCAGCAGTGCTCCCCCCCCCAGGGGGAGCTACAATGAGCAGTTCTTC

abundance: NA
d_gene: NA
v_gene: TRBV4-1
j_gene: TRBJ1-6
CDR3aa: CASSQIGLLKDTPLHF
CDR3nt: TGCGCCAGCAGCCAAATCGGTCTTTTAAAGGATACACCCCTCCACTTT

abundance: NA
d_gene: NA
v_gene: TRBV28
j_gene: TRBJ1-1
CDR3aa: CASSSGGADGRPAFF
CDR3nt: TGTGCCAGCAGTTCCGGCGGGGCGGATGGTCGTCCAGCTTTCTTT

abundance: NA
d_gene: NA
v_gene: TRBV28
j_gene: TRBJ2-5
CDR3aa: CASSLFAQETQYF
CDR3nt: TGTGCCAGCAGTTTATTTGCCCAAGAGACCCAGTACTTC

abundance: NA
d_gene: TRBD2
v_gene: TRBV10-3
j_gene: TRBJ2-3
CDR3aa: CAISDLGLAGVADTQYF
CDR3nt: TGTGCCATCAGTGACCTGGGACTAGCGGGAGTTGCAGATACGCAGTATTTT

abundance: NA
d_gene: NA
v_gene: TRBV9
j_gene: TRBJ2-4
CDR3aa: CASSVGLEKNIQYF
CDR3nt: TGTGCCAGCAGCGTGGGGTTAGAGAAAAACATTCAGTACTTC

abundance: NA
d_gene: TRBD1
v_gene: TRBV28
j_gene: TRBJ1-5
CDR3aa: CASRPDRGLWQPQHF
CDR3nt: TGTGCCAGCAGACCGGACAGGGGGCTCTGGCAGCCCCAGCATTTT

abundance: NA
d_gene: NA
v_gene: TRBV19
j_gene: TRBJ2-3
CDR3aa: CASSIAGVVDTQYF
CDR3nt: TGTGCCAGTAGTATAGCGGGAGTTGTAGATACGCAGTATTTT

abundance: NA
d_gene: NA
v_gene: TRBV6-6
j_gene: TRBJ2-5
CDR3aa: CAISRDIQETQYF
CDR3nt: TGTGCCATCTCCAGGGACATCCAAGAGACCCAGTACTTC

abundance: NA
d_gene: NA
v_gene: TRBV4-1
j_gene: TRBJ1-3
CDR3aa: CASSRYQFSGNTIYF
CDR3nt: TGCGCCAGCAGCCGCTATCAGTTCTCTGGAAACACCATATATTTT

abundance: NA
d_gene: NA
v_gene: TRBV10-3
j_gene: TRBJ1-5
CDR3aa: CAISESGPGSNQPQHF
CDR3nt: TGTGCCATCAGTGAGTCAGGGCCGGGAAGCAATCAGCCCCAGCATTTT

abundance: once
d_gene: NA
v_gene: TRBV7-7
j_gene: TRBJ2-5
CDR3aa: CASSQRLAVQETQYF
CDR3nt: TGTGCCAGCAGCCAAAGGTTGGCAGTACAAGAGACCCAGTACTTC

abundance: NA
d_gene: NA
v_gene: TRBV5-4
j_gene: TRBJ1-3
CDR3aa: CASSLGGTNSGNTIYF
CDR3nt: TGTGCCAGCAGCTTAGGGGGGACCAACTCTGGAAACACCATATATTTT

abundance: NA
d_gene: TRBD2
v_gene: TRBV6-2/TRBV6-3
j_gene: TRBJ2-1
CDR3aa: CASSSGLGDNEQFF
CDR3nt: TGTGCCAGCAGTTCGGGACTAGGGGACAATGAGCAGTTCTTC

abundance: once
d_gene: TRBD1
v_gene: TRBV28
j_gene: TRBJ1-2
CDR3aa: CASSTTGVDNYGYTF
CDR3nt: TGTGCCAGCAGTACAACAGGGGTAGATAACTATGGCTACACCTTC

abundance: NA
d_gene: TRBD2
v_gene: TRBV7-8
j_gene: TRBJ2-7
CDR3aa: CASSLPGTRELEQYF
CDR3nt: TGTGCCAGCAGCTTACCCGGGACTAGGGAGCTTGAGCAGTACTTC

abundance: NA
d_gene: TRBD1
v_gene: TRBV18
j_gene: TRBJ1-1
CDR3aa: CASSPTDRDTEAFF
CDR3nt: TGTGCCAGCTCACCGACTGACAGGGACACTGAAGCTTTCTTT

abundance: once
d_gene: TRBD1
v_gene: TRBV10-2
j_gene: TRBJ1-5
CDR3aa: CASTSGTGAYSNQPQHF
CDR3nt: TGCGCCAGCACTTCCGGGACAGGGGCTTATAGCAATCAGCCCCAGCATTTT

abundance: once
d_gene: NA
v_gene: TRBV20-1
j_gene: TRBJ2-3
CDR3aa: CSASLLAPASTDTQYF
CDR3nt: TGCAGTGCTAGTCTATTGGCACCAGCTAGCACAGATACGCAGTATTTT

abundance: NA
d_gene: TRBD2
v_gene: TRBV6-5
j_gene: TRBJ2-3
CDR3aa: CASARLASFTDTQYF
CDR3nt: TGTGCCAGCGCCAGACTAGCGAGCTTCACAGATACGCAGTATTTT

abundance: once
d_gene: TRBD1
v_gene: TRBV5-4
j_gene: TRBJ2-1
CDR3aa: CASSIDPGQGTSNEQFF
CDR3nt: TGTGCCAGCAGCATCGACCCGGGACAGGGAACAAGTAATGAGCAGTTCTTC

abundance: once
d_gene: TRBD1
v_gene: TRBV3-1/TRBV3-2
j_gene: TRBJ2-2
CDR3aa: CASSPNTGGAGELFF
CDR3nt: TGTGCCAGCAGTCCGAATACAGGGGGAGCCGGGGAGCTGTTTTTT

abundance: NA
d_gene: TRBD1
v_gene: TRBV5-6
j_gene: TRBJ2-7
CDR3aa: CASSGIGGTRYEQYF
CDR3nt: TGTGCCAGCAGCGGAATAGGGGGCACAAGGTACGAGCAGTACTTC